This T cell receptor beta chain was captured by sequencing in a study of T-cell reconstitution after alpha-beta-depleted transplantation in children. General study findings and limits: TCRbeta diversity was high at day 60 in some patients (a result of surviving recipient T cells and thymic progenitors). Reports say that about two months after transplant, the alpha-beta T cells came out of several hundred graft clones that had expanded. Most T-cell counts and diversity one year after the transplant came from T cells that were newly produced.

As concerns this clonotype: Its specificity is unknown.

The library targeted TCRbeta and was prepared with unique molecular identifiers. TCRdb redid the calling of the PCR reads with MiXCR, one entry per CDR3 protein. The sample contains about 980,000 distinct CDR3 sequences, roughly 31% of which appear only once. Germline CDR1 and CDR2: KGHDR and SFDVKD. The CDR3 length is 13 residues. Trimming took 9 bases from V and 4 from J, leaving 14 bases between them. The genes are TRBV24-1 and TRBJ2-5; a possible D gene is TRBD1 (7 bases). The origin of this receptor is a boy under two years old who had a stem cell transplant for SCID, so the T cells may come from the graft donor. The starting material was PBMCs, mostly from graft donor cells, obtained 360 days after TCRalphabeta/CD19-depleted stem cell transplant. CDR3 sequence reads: CATGQGGIETQYF. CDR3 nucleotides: TGTGCCACCGGTCAGGGGGGCATAGAGACCCAGTACTTC.